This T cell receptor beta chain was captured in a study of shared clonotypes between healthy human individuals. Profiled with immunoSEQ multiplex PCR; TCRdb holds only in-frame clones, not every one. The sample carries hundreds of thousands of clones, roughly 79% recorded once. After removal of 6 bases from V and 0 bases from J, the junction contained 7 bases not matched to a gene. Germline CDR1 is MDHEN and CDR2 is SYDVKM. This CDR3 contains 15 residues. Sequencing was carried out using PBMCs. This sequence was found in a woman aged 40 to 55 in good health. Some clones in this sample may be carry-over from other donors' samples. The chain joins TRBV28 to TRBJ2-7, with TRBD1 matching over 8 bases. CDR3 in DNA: TGTGCCAGCAGCCCGTCGGACAGGGTCTCCTACGAGCAGTACTTC. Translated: CASSPSDRVSYEQYF.